The entry that follows covers one T cell receptor (beta chain) sequence. Its specificity is unknown. The data were obtained in a study of cytomegalovirus exposure and HLA in healthy donors. About the research overall: From about 200 million T cells, an earlier analysis saw 100 million to 140 million unique TCR beta sequences. Study-wide findings and caveats: It was confirmed in vitro that three of the CMV-associated chains were specific for CMV antigens.

Donors consisted of healthy bone marrow donors. Unrecorded immune exposure was likely among donors, who were nominally healthy when sampled. 60 Vbeta and 13 Jbeta primers were used in PCR. Assay used: immunoSEQ multiplex PCR; TCRdb lists only in-frame clones, some missing. Of roughly 120,000 clones detected, under 85% appear once; the ten largest clones hold approximately 3.7%. Looked up from germline, CDR1 is LNHNV and CDR2 is YYDKDF (reference sequence). V gave up 4 bases and J gave up 6 bases; unmatched junction bases: 8. This CDR3 is built from 15 residues. The chain has TRBV15 and TRBJ2-3; the match to TRBD1 covers 9 bases. The sequence was obtained from a human donor in good health. Sequenced: PBMCs. Here the CDR3 reads CATSNTGGVGDTQYF. The CDR3 DNA sequence: TGTGCCACCAGCAACACAGGGGGCGTAGGGGATACGCAGTATTTT. The full variable domain, with the rest looked up from reference TRBV15 and TRBJ2-3, is DAMVIQNPRYQVTQFGKPVTLSCSQTLNHNVMYWYQQKSSQAPKLLFHYYDKDFNNEADTPDNFQSRRPNTSFCFLDIRSPGLGDTAMYLCATSNTGGVGDTQYFGPGTRLTVL.